The sequence of this T cell receptor beta chain was determined in a study of cytomegalovirus exposure and HLA in healthy donors. Study results and caveats: Roughly uniform depth of sequencing across donors was assumed in presence/absence analyses.

Primers included in the PCR were 60 Vbeta and 13 Jbeta primers. Only in-frame clones appear in the TCRdb table, and some are missing; sequencing was by immunoSEQ multiplex PCR. Here the sample spans fewer than 250,000 clones, around four fifths being singletons. A word on this clone: The antigen is undetermined.

After removal of 5 bases from V and 6 bases from J, the junction contained 10 bases not matched to a gene. This CDR3 has 16 residues. Germline loops: CDR1 SGHNT, CDR2 YENEEA. This chain uses TRBV11-3 with TRBJ2-1, with TRBD2 identical over 10 bases. This TCR derives from a boy aged 2 to 9 in good health and CMV-seronegative. The sample comprised PBMCs. The CDR3 DNA is TGTGCCAGCAGCCCTACCGGGACTAGCGTCCGCAATGAGCAGTTCTTC. The encoded protein is CASSPTGTSVRNEQFF.